The clone carrying this T cell receptor beta chain has a single count. TCRdb keeps only in-frame clones here, not all; method: immunoSEQ multiplex PCR. The repertoire holds a few million clones, with approximately 90% as singletons. The CDR3 runs 14 residues. V lost 10 bases and J lost 2; bases outside the gene matches: 7. Germline V lookup: CDR1 ENHRY, CDR2 SYGVKD. The data derive from a study of shared clonotypes between healthy human individuals. Study-wide context: Every donor yielded three CD4 naive, three CD4 memory, two CD8 naive and one CD8 memory plate.

CD45RA-negative memory and CD45RA+ naive subsets were split from the CD4+ cells. The source of this sequence is a man aged 18 to 35 in good health. Source material: naive CD4+ T cells sorted from blood. Indicated subset: CD45RA+ positively selected. The rearrangement joins TRBV10-3 to TRBJ2-2; 7 bases line up with TRBD2. The CDR3 protein is CATQLAPNTGELFF. The CDR3 nucleotides are TGTGCCACTCAACTAGCGCCCAACACCGGGGAGCTGTTTTTT.